Listed below are T cell receptor beta chains from one sample, sequenced in a study of blood T cell repertoires in COVID-19. The repertoire was sequenced with immunoSEQ multiplex PCR; TCRdb's copy has only in-frame clones and lacks some. This repertoire shows about 180,000 clones, around 80% found once; its top ten account for roughly 7%. The specimen was peripheral blood. The receptors derive from a human donor in a cohort sampled during active COVID-19. Both conserved end residues are part of each CDR3. D genes are given only for firm matches. Size is stated for part of the rows, as once, few or many counts, or as a class when the clone is expanded.

clone size,D gene,V gene,J gene,CDR3 protein,CDR3 DNA
NA,NA,TRBV19,TRBJ1-1,CASYPGQGYEAFF,TGTGCCAGTTACCCCGGTCAGGGATACGAAGCTTTCTTT
NA,TRBD1,TRBV19,TRBJ2-3,CASSMVQGLSDTQYF,TGTGCCAGTAGTATGGTACAGGGGTTATCAGATACGCAGTATTTT
NA,TRBD2,TRBV5-4,TRBJ2-1,CASSQRLAGGNEQFF,TGTGCCAGCAGCCAGAGACTAGCGGGGGGGAATGAGCAGTTCTTC
NA,TRBD2,TRBV19,TRBJ2-1,CASSTQYPTSGDRDEQFF,TGTGCCAGTAGTACCCAATACCCGACTAGCGGGGACCGGGATGAGCAGTTCTTC
NA,TRBD1,TRBV6-5,TRBJ1-5,CASSYGDRELEAQHF,TGTGCCAGCAGTTATGGAGACAGGGAATTAGAAGCCCAGCATTTT
few,TRBD1,TRBV29-1,TRBJ2-5,CSVESGGETQYF,TGCAGCGTTGAATCAGGGGGAGAGACCCAGTACTTC
NA,NA,TRBV4-1,TRBJ1-2,CASSQQNPGQNYGYTF,TGCGCCAGCAGCCAACAGAACCCCGGACAGAACTATGGCTACACCTTC
NA,TRBD2,TRBV5-1,TRBJ2-5,CASSSTSGGAKSQYF,TGCGCCAGCAGCTCGACTAGCGGGGGGGCCAAGTCCCAGTACTTC
NA,TRBD1,TRBV4-1,TRBJ2-5,CASSPGDRLETQYF,TGCGCCAGCAGCCCTGGGGACAGGCTAGAGACCCAGTACTTC
NA,NA,TRBV12-2,TRBJ2-7,CASRSFTRKDQYF,TGTGCAAGTCGCTCCTTCACAAGAAAAGATCAGTACTTC
NA,NA,TRBV19,TRBJ1-4,CASSKEFATNEKLFF,TGTGCCAGTAGTAAGGAGTTTGCAACTAATGAAAAACTGTTTTTT
NA,NA,TRBV12-3/TRBV12-4,TRBJ2-7,CASSPRDYEQYF,TGTGCCAGCAGTCCGCGGGACTACGAGCAGTACTTC
few,NA,TRBV10-1,TRBJ1-1,CASSESALNTEAFF,TGCGCCAGCAGTGAGTCGGCCTTGAACACTGAAGCTTTCTTT
NA,NA,TRBV5-5,TRBJ2-1,CASSLDLIISTYNEQFF,TGTGCCAGCAGCTTGGACCTAATCATCTCAACCTACAATGAGCAGTTCTTC
few,NA,TRBV5-4,TRBJ2-1,CASSSRGTPYNEQFF,TGTGCCAGCAGTAGCCGGGGGACTCCCTACAATGAGCAGTTCTTC
NA,TRBD2,TRBV6-6,TRBJ2-1,CASRDSGGAYNEQFF,TGTGCCAGCAGAGATAGCGGGGGGGCGTACAATGAGCAGTTCTTC
NA,NA,TRBV4-2,TRBJ1-5,CASSQGSGGQPQHF,TGTGCCAGCAGCCAAGGGTCGGGGGGTCAGCCCCAGCATTTT
NA,TRBD2,TRBV7-6,TRBJ2-5,CASSSLGLGATQETQYF,TGTGCCAGCAGCTCTCTGGGACTAGGAGCAACCCAAGAGACCCAGTACTTC
NA,TRBD1,TRBV7-9,TRBJ1-4,CASSSGQDNEKLFF,TGTGCCAGCAGCTCTGGACAGGACAATGAAAAACTGTTTTTT
NA,TRBD1,TRBV5-1,TRBJ1-2,CASGTVLSNYTF,TGCGCCAGCGGGACAGTTCTGAGTAACTACACCTTC
NA,NA,TRBV5-1,TRBJ2-5,CASSLASGGQETQYF,TGCGCCAGCAGCTTGGCGTCGGGTGGCCAAGAGACCCAGTACTTC
NA,NA,TRBV3-1/TRBV3-2,TRBJ2-5,CASSQREWETQYF,TGTGCCAGCAGCCAAAGAGAGTGGGAGACCCAGTACTTC
NA,TRBD2,TRBV6-6,TRBJ2-5,CASMLAGGGETQYF,TGTGCCAGCATGCTAGCGGGGGGAGGAGAGACCCAGTACTTC
NA,TRBD2,TRBV11-2,TRBJ2-7,CASSESGGYEQYF,TGTGCCAGCAGCGAGAGCGGGGGTTACGAGCAGTACTTC
NA,NA,TRBV27,TRBJ1-4,CASAAGFGTNEKLFF,TGTGCCAGCGCCGCAGGGTTTGGAACTAATGAAAAACTGTTTTTT
NA,TRBD1,TRBV12-3/TRBV12-4,TRBJ1-2,CASSRTGWGYTF,TGTGCCAGCAGTAGGACAGGGTGGGGCTACACCTTC
NA,NA,TRBV5-4,TRBJ1-2,CASSSMDGYTF,TGTGCCAGCAGCTCTATGGATGGCTACACCTTC
NA,TRBD1,TRBV6-5,TRBJ1-2,CASSLGDRDSGYTF,TGTGCCAGTTCTCTCGGGGACAGGGACTCTGGCTACACCTTC
NA,NA,TRBV12-3/TRBV12-4,TRBJ1-2,CASTLYSGGGYTF,TGTGCCAGCACCCTCTACTCCGGGGGGGGCTACACCTTC
NA,TRBD2,TRBV5-1,TRBJ2-5,CASSSGLAGARETQYF,TGCGCCAGCAGCTCGGGACTAGCGGGGGCCCGGGAGACCCAGTACTTC
NA,NA,TRBV7-9,TRBJ2-2,CASSRTDTGELFF,TGTGCCAGCAGTCGTACAGACACCGGGGAGCTGTTTTTT
NA,NA,TRBV6-1,TRBJ1-5,CASSEVVSRNQPQHF,TGTGCCAGCAGTGAAGTTGTGAGTCGGAATCAGCCCCAGCATTTT
NA,NA,TRBV5-1,TRBJ2-7,CASSLEWGGEQYF,TGCGCCAGCAGCTTGGAATGGGGAGGCGAGCAGTACTTC
NA,NA,TRBV5-8,TRBJ1-1,CASSRGQFDTEAFF,TGTGCCAGCAGCAGGGGTCAGTTTGACACTGAAGCTTTCTTT
NA,TRBD2,TRBV5-6,TRBJ2-5,CASSLWASGGPRTYF,TGTGCCAGCAGCTTGTGGGCTAGCGGGGGACCCCGTACATACTTC
NA,TRBD1,TRBV14,TRBJ2-6,CASSRGQGLLGANVLTF,TGTGCCAGCAGCCGGGGACAGGGACTTTTAGGGGCCAACGTCCTGACTTTC
NA,NA,TRBV4-2,TRBJ1-4,CASSQDFRVEEKLFF,TGTGCCAGCAGCCAAGATTTCAGGGTCGAGGAAAAACTGTTTTTT
once,TRBD1,TRBV7-3,TRBJ2-1,CASSVGQGDEQFF,TGTGCCAGCAGCGTCGGACAGGGGGATGAGCAGTTCTTC
NA,TRBD1,TRBV6-1,TRBJ1-1,CASSEGSTGGTEAFF,TGTGCCAGCAGTGAGGGCTCGACAGGGGGCACTGAAGCTTTCTTT
NA,TRBD1,TRBV9,TRBJ1-4,CASSATGVVSEKLFF,TGTGCCAGCAGCGCAACAGGGGTGGTGAGTGAAAAACTGTTTTTT
NA,TRBD2,TRBV27,TRBJ2-7,CASSLLAGGIPYEQYF,TGTGCCAGCAGTTTACTAGCGGGGGGGATACCCTACGAGCAGTACTTC
NA,TRBD1,TRBV10-1,TRBJ2-2,CASSAGQGWSNTGELFF,TGCGCCAGCAGTGCGGGACAGGGATGGTCGAACACCGGGGAGCTGTTTTTT
NA,NA,TRBV7-8,TRBJ1-2,CASSLGGRGYTF,TGTGCCAGCAGCTTAGGGGGCCGCGGCTACACCTTC
NA,NA,TRBV6-5,TRBJ1-1,CASRRTVLNTEAFF,TGTGCCAGCAGGCGGACAGTGTTGAACACTGAAGCTTTCTTT
NA,TRBD2,TRBV6-1,TRBJ2-1,CASSKGSSGGHNEQFF,TGTGCCAGCAGTAAAGGAAGTAGCGGGGGGCACAATGAGCAGTTCTTC
NA,TRBD1,TRBV29-1,TRBJ1-2,CSVEGQGSYTF,TGCAGCGTTGAAGGACAGGGTAGCTACACCTTC
NA,TRBD1,TRBV6-6,TRBJ1-3,CASSPRDRASSGNTIYF,TGTGCCAGCAGTCCCCGGGACAGGGCCTCCTCTGGAAACACCATATATTTT
NA,NA,TRBV7-9,TRBJ1-1,CASSPGDITEAFF,TGTGCCAGCAGCCCTGGGGACATCACTGAAGCTTTCTTT
few,NA,TRBV12-3/TRBV12-4,TRBJ1-2,CASRATGFGGYTF,TGTGCCAGCAGGGCTACAGGGTTCGGGGGCTACACCTTC
NA,NA,TRBV7-9,TRBJ2-7,CASSQTTGVYEQYF,TGTGCCAGCAGCCAAACCACCGGGGTCTACGAGCAGTACTTC
once,NA,TRBV12-3/TRBV12-4,TRBJ2-7,CASSLGAEQYF,TGTGCCAGCAGTTTAGGGGCCGAGCAGTACTTC
few,NA,TRBV18,TRBJ2-2,CASSPRDSGELFF,TGTGCCAGCTCACCGAGGGATTCCGGGGAGCTGTTTTTT
NA,TRBD1,TRBV28,TRBJ2-3,CASSSPGQGATDTQYF,TGTGCCAGCAGTTCCCCCGGGCAGGGGGCGACAGATACGCAGTATTTT
NA,NA,TRBV2,TRBJ2-1,CASSAARSYNEQFF,TGTGCCAGCAGTGCAGCGCGATCCTACAATGAGCAGTTCTTC